This TCR beta chain was found in a study of immune heterogeneity within non-small cell lung tumors. Study-wide context: Histology included 4 squamous cell carcinomas, 9 to 11 non-squamous carcinomas and 1 unspecified tumor.

By frequency in the sample, this clonotype is medium-sized. Its antigen is not identified. Whole-study results and caveats: Local tumor mutational burden, with an R of around 0.34, correlated moderately but significantly with local T-cell clonality. Tumor sites in a patient shared identical dominant CDR3 beta clonotypes and also carried site-unique high-frequency clones.

The V gene's germline CDR1 is LNHDA and CDR2 SQIVND (reference sequence). The germline V and J ends were trimmed by 4 bases and 0 bases, with 7 bases remaining between them. The CDR3 sequence is 14 residues long. Per sample, around 600 ng of bulk tumor genomic DNA was the template used. Several widely spaced biopsies per primary tumor were taken during surgery. Enrolled individuals presented with untreated, newly diagnosed non-small cell lung cancer and received curative surgery. The donors were patients with newly diagnosed non-small cell lung cancer undergoing curative-intent surgery. Multiplex PCR with 32 V and 13 J primers amplified TCR beta CDR3. Each CDR3 protein gets one entry after TCRdb re-called the multiplex PCR reads with MiXCR. Among 2,600 or so distinct CDR3 sequences listed, 25% to 30% were seen once.

This chain uses TRBV19 with TRBJ1-5; D uncertain. The sample consisted of lung tumor tissue. The source of this sequence is a man between 60 and 75 years old with non-small cell lung cancer. CDR3 coding DNA: TGTGCCAGTAGTAGAGTATATAGCAATCAGCCCCAGCATTTT. It yields the protein CASSRVYSNQPQHF.